These 27 T cell receptor beta chains were sequenced from one sample in a study of blood T cell repertoires in COVID-19. Profiled with immunoSEQ multiplex PCR; TCRdb holds only in-frame clones, not every one. The sample includes 150,000 to 200,000 clones, 86% of them seen just once. What was sequenced was peripheral blood. Receptor source: a man between 70 and 80 years old with acute or convalescent COVID-19.

V usage is TRBV2 and J usage is TRBJ2-3; 8 positions match TRBD1. CDR3 length: 12 amino acids. Germline CDR1 reads SNHLY; CDR2 reads FYNNEI. V lost 6 bases and J lost 10; bases outside the gene matches: 6. The CDR3 protein is CASREDRDPQYF. The CDR3, as DNA: TGTGCCAGCAGGGAGGACAGGGATCCGCAGTATTTT.

The rearrangement uses TRBV6-5 and TRBJ1-5, with D possibly matching TRBD1 (6 bases). This CDR3 region has 15 residues. Trimming shortened V by 6 bases and J by 6 bases, and 18 bases separated the two germline ends. Germline V CDR1 and CDR2: MNHEY, SVGAGI. CDR3 residues: CASRAGDARGQPQHF. CDR3 DNA: TGTGCCAGCAGAGCAGGGGATGCTAGGGGTCAGCCCCAGCATTTT.

This chain joins TRBV2 and TRBJ2-5; weak D call: TRBD1 (5 bases). The CDR3 runs 14 residues. Germline V lookup: CDR1 SNHLY, CDR2 FYNNEI. The germline V and J ends were trimmed by 3 bases and 2 bases, with 10 bases remaining between them. The CDR3 sequence: CASSEWGEQETQYF. In nucleotides, the CDR3 is TGTGCCAGCAGTGAGTGGGGCGAACAAGAGACCCAGTACTTC.

This clone was observed a single time. V and J are TRBV7-9 and TRBJ2-5; 12 positions match TRBD1. V lost 2 bases and J lost 5; bases outside the gene matches: 6. Germline V CDR1 and CDR2: SEHNR, FQNEAQ (reference sequence). The CDR3 has 16 residues. CDR3 nucleotide sequence: TGTGCCAGCAGCTTAATCGGGACAGGGGGCGGGGAGACCCAGTACTTC. Amino acids: CASSLIGTGGGETQYF. Full variable domain (rest looked up from reference TRBV7-9 and TRBJ2-5): DTGVSQNPRHKITKRGQNVTFRCDPISEHNRLYWYRQTLGQGPEFLTYFQNEAQLEKSRLLSDRFSAERPKGSFSTLEIQRTEQGDSAMYLCASSLIGTGGGETQYFGPGTRLLVL.

The V gene is TRBV6-5, the J gene TRBJ2-1; D unresolved. This CDR3 has 13 amino acids. With 6 bases removed from V and 4 bases from J, the gap between germline ends came to 10 bases. CDR1 is MNHEY, CDR2 SVGAGI, per germline. The CDR3 DNA is TGTGCCAGCAGCGTCGCGGCATACAATGAGCAGTTCTTC. This translates into CASSVAAYNEQFF.

This clone was seen once. This chain uses TRBV4-1 with TRBJ2-7; TRBD1 might be the D (6 bases). The CDR3 covers 14 residues. V lost 3 bases, J lost 0 bases, and 9 bases lay in between. Germline values: CDR1 MGHRA, CDR2 YSYEKL. The CDR3 DNA reads TGCGCCAGCAGCCATTGGGACACCTCCTACGAGCAGTACTTC. Amino acids: CASSHWDTSYEQYF.

This clone was counted only a few times. The CDR3 protein is CASSQLAGGANTEAFF. CDR3 coding DNA: TGTGCCAGCAGCCAATTAGCAGGGGGCGCGAACACTGAAGCTTTCTTT. The chain joins TRBV14 to TRBJ1-1; TRBD1 agrees at 8 bases. The CDR3 contains 16 residues. V gave up 2 bases and J gave up 1 base; unmatched junction bases: 6. Germline lookup yields CDR1 SGHDN and CDR2 FVKESK.

J is TRBJ2-6 and V is TRBV19, with a possible D match to TRBD1 (5 bases). This CDR3 has 15 amino acids. Germline CDR1 reads LNHDA; CDR2 reads SQIVND (reference sequence). The V gene lost 3 bases and the J gene lost 4 bases, with 10 bases spanning the gap. The CDR3 DNA reads TGTGCCAGTAGTATTAGCCCAGGGGGGGCCAACGTCCTGACTTTC. Translation: CASSISPGGANVLTF.

The CDR3 DNA reads as TGTGCCAGCAGTAATACTGCCGGGACAGGAGGTAGCTACACCTTC. Encoded protein: CASSNTAGTGGSYTF. The rearrangement joins TRBV7-2 to TRBJ1-2; 8 bases line up with TRBD1. CDR3 size: 15 residues. Per germline, CDR1 SGHTA and CDR2 FQGNSA. The J segment lost 9 bases and the V segment lost 6 bases, leaving 15 bases of the junction unmatched.

The genes are TRBV7-6 and TRBJ1-6; 7 bases are shared with TRBD1. Losses at the gene ends were 5 bases for V and 6 bases for J; bases not matched to a gene: 13. CDR3 length equals 17 residues. The germline gives CDR1 SGHVS, CDR2 FNYEAQ. CDR3 region: CASSQYPTGTGNSPLHF. CDR3 coding DNA: TGTGCCAGCAGCCAATATCCGACAGGGACGGGTAATTCACCCCTCCACTTT.

This clone has a handful of counts. V usage is TRBV7-2 and J usage is TRBJ1-2; D perhaps matches TRBD1 (5 bases). The CDR3 sequence is 15 residues long. From germline, CDR1 is SGHTA and CDR2 FQGNSA. The V end was cut by 2 bases, the J end by 7 bases, with 17 bases between. The CDR3 sequence is CASSLYATKGLGYTF. DNA for the CDR3: TGTGCCAGCAGCTTATACGCGACGAAGGGACTTGGCTACACCTTC.

This clone was observed once. This chain uses TRBV5-4 with TRBJ2-7; 9 nucleotides agree with TRBD2. The ends lost 0 bases at V and 3 bases at J; junction bases unmatched: 4. CDR1 is SGHNT and CDR2 is YYREEE in the germline V gene (reference sequence). The CDR3 totals 15 residues. The CDR3 DNA is TGTGCCAGCAGCTTGGCCGGAGCGGGAGGCTACGAGCAGTACTTC. Translating it yields CASSLAGAGGYEQYF.

This sequence joins TRBV6-5 and TRBJ1-6; no clear D. Germline V gives CDR1 MNHEY, CDR2 SVGAGI. Trimming removed 2 bases from V and 7 bases from J, with 6 bases in between. CDR3 size: 13 residues. CDR3 loop: CASSYQKNSPLHF. The CDR3 coding sequence is TGTGCCAGCAGTTACCAGAAAAATTCACCCCTCCACTTT.

This clone was seen a few times. The chain uses TRBV6-5 and TRBJ1-2, with TRBD1 as a possible D gene (5 bases). Trimming pared 1 base from V and 6 bases from J, leaving 12 bases between. This CDR3 has 14 residues. Germline CDR1 is MNHEY and CDR2 is SVGAGI. Written as DNA, the CDR3 is TGTGCCAGCAGTTACTTGCAGGGTATCGATGGCTACACCTTC. Its protein is CASSYLQGIDGYTF.

V usage is TRBV6-5 and J usage is TRBJ1-1, with D possibly being TRBD1 (5 bases). Germline values: CDR1 MNHEY, CDR2 SVGAGI. CDR3 size: 15 residues. With 6 bases removed from V and 3 bases from J, the gap between germline ends came to 17 bases. The CDR3 DNA sequence: TGTGCCAGCAGGGCACGGGGGGATTGGGACACTGAAGCTTTCTTT. Its protein product is CASRARGDWDTEAFF.

V gene TRBV28 combines with J gene TRBJ2-7, with D hard to call. There are 13 residues in the CDR3. Trimming removed 2 bases from V and 2 bases from J, with 7 bases in between. Germline V gene lookup returns CDR1 MDHEN and CDR2 SYDVKM. The CDR3 here is CASSLLPTYEQYF. CDR3 nucleotides: TGTGCCAGCAGTTTACTGCCTACCTACGAGCAGTACTTC.

The rearrangement links TRBV29-1 to TRBJ2-7; D is perhaps TRBD1 (6 bases). The CDR3 extends over 15 amino acids. Germline values: CDR1 SQVTM, CDR2 ANQGSEA. Trimming took 1 base from V and 1 from J, leaving 14 bases between them. The CDR3 region has the DNA TGCAGCGTTGAAGGGGGGCTGGGGGTTTCCTACGAGCAGTACTTC. Translating it yields CSVEGGLGVSYEQYF.

The chain links TRBV18 to TRBJ1-5; TRBD1 aligns across 8 bases. CDR1 is KGHSH and CDR2 is LQKENI in the germline V gene. CDR3 size: 13 residues. V shed 3 bases and J 8 bases; nucleotides not matched to a gene: 3. Written as DNA, the CDR3 is TGTGCCAGCTCACCTCAGGGGGCTAAGCCCCAGCATTTT. Its translation is CASSPQGAKPQHF.

The chain has TRBV3-1 (or the pseudogene TRBV3-2) and TRBJ1-4; TRBD1 matches at 7 bases. Germline V gene data show CDR1 as LGHDT and CDR2 as YNNKEL (reference sequence). The V gene end was trimmed by 4 bases and the J gene end by 4 bases; junction bases not matched to a gene: 6. The CDR3 loop spans 15 amino acids. The CDR3 DNA reads TGTGCCAGCAGCCTGAACAGGGGTTATAATGAAAAACTGTTTTTT. Translation: CASSLNRGYNEKLFF.

This chain links TRBV2 with TRBJ2-7, with a possible D match to TRBD1 (6 bases). CDR3 length: 11 residues. V gave up 6 bases and J gave up 5 bases, with 8 bases separating them. The germline V gene encodes CDR1 SNHLY and CDR2 FYNNEI. CDR3 protein: CASRQGDEQYF. The CDR3 nucleotides are TGTGCCAGCAGACAGGGAGACGAGCAGTACTTC.

This sequence joins TRBV28 and TRBJ2-5; TRBD1 might be the D (5 bases). V shed 4 bases and J shed 0 bases, with 15 bases lying between them. The length of the CDR3 is 16 residues. Per germline, CDR1 MDHEN and CDR2 SYDVKM. The CDR3 sequence: CASSSATGPYQETQYF. The CDR3 DNA sequence: TGTGCCAGCAGTTCCGCCACAGGACCCTACCAAGAGACCCAGTACTTC.

This clone was counted a single time. The chain combines TRBV12-3 or TRBV12-4 with TRBJ2-7; 7 nucleotides line up with TRBD2. V shed 5 bases and J 3 bases; nucleotides not matched to a gene: 4. The CDR3 sequence is 13 residues long. This CDR3 reads CASSLLAVYEQYF. CDR3 nucleotides: TGTGCCAGCAGTCTTCTAGCGGTCTACGAGCAGTACTTC.

The chain uses TRBV19 and TRBJ1-5, with 9 bases identical to TRBD1. The CDR3 runs to 14 residues. Germline-derived CDR1 and CDR2 are LNHDA and SQIVND (reference sequence). Trimming cost V 7 bases and J 4 bases; bases outside gene matches: 5. CDR3 DNA: TGTGCCAGTACCAAGGACAGGGGAAATCAGCCCCAGCATTTT. The encoded protein is CASTKDRGNQPQHF.

The chain employs TRBV7-8 and TRBJ1-2; D not resolved. The germline gives CDR1 SGHVS, CDR2 FQNEAQ. This CDR3 is 12 amino acids long. V was pared by 5 bases and J by 3 bases, with 7 bases between. CDR3: CASSPRDYGYTF. In DNA form, the CDR3 reads TGTGCCAGCAGCCCGAGGGACTATGGCTACACCTTC.

The chain couples TRBV28 to TRBJ1-5; D possibly corresponds to TRBD1 (6 bases). The CDR3 length is 15 residues. Germline CDR1 is MDHEN and CDR2 is SYDVKM. The V gene lost 7 bases and the J gene lost 0 bases, with 13 bases spanning the gap. The CDR3 sequence is CASTLGTPSNQPQHF. The CDR3 coding sequence is TGTGCCAGCACCCTCGGGACACCTAGCAATCAGCCCCAGCATTTT.

This chain uses TRBV5-6 with TRBJ2-7; maybe TRBD1 (5 bases). Trimming took off 6 bases at V and 9 bases at J, with 19 bases between the two ends. Germline V lookup: CDR1 SGHDT, CDR2 YYEEEE. This CDR3 spans 13 amino acids. The CDR3 DNA reads as TGTGCCAGCACCACTCGGGCTGGTAGGGGGCAGTACTTC. This translates into CASTTRAGRGQYF.

V and J are TRBV5-1 and TRBJ2-7; possible D gene TRBD2, 6 bases. The V gene lost 3 bases and the J gene lost 3 bases, with 10 bases spanning the gap. The germline V gene encodes CDR1 SGHRS and CDR2 YFSETQ. The CDR3 contains 13 residues. CDR3 DNA: TGCGCCAGCAGCTCCTTAGCGGACTACGAGCAGTACTTC. Translated: CASSSLADYEQYF.